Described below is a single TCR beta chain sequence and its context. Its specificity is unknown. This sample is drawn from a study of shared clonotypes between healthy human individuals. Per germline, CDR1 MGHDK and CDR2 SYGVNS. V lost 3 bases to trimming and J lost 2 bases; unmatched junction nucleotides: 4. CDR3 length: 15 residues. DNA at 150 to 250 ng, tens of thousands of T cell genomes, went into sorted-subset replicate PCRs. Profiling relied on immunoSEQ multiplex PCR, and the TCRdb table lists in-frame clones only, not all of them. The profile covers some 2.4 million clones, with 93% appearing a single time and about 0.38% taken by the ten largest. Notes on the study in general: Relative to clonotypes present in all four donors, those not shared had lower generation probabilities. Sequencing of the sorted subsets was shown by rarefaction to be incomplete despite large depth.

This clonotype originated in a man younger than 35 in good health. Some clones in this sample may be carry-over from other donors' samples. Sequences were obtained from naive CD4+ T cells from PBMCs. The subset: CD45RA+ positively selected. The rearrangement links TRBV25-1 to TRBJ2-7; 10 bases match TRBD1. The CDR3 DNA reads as TGTGCCAGCAGTGACCTTGGACAGGGGGCCTACGAGCAGTACTTC. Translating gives CASSDLGQGAYEQYF.